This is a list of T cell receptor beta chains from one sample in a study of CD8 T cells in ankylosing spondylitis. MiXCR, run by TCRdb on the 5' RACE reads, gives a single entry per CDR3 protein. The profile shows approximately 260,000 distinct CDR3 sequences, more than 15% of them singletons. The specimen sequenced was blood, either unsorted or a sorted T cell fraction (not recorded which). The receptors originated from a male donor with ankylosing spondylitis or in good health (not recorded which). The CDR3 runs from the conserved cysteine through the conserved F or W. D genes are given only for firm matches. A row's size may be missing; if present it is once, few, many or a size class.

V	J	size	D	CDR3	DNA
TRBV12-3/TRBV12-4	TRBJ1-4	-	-	CASTDSLEEKLFF	TGTGCCAGCACGGACAGCCTAGAAGAAAAACTGTTTTTT
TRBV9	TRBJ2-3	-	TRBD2	CASSARDYPTDTQYF	TGTGCCAGCAGCGCAAGGGACTACCCGACAGATACGCAGTATTTT
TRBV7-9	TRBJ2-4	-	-	CASSLEGRHIQYF	TGTGCCAGCAGCTTGGAAGGGCGGCACATTCAGTACTTC
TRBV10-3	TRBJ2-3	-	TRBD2	CAISGTSGREGTDTQYF	TGTGCCATCAGTGGCACTAGCGGGAGGGAAGGCACAGATACGCAGTATTTT
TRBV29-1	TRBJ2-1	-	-	CSARGGGAVYNEQFF	TGCAGCGCCCGGGGAGGGGGAGCGGTCTACAATGAGCAGTTCTTC
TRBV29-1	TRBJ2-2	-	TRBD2	CSVEDGERETGELFF	TGCAGCGTTGAAGATGGCGAGCGGGAGACCGGGGAGCTGTTTTTT
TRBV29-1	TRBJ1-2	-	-	CSVVTAPTPTNYGYTF	TGCAGCGTTGTGACAGCCCCAACACCTACTAACTATGGCTACACCTTC
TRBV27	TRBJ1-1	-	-	CATRAGTEAFF	TGTGCCACCCGTGCGGGCACTGAAGCTTTCTTT
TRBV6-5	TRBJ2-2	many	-	CASTTEGSTGELFF	TGTGCCAGCACTACTGAGGGTAGCACCGGGGAGCTGTTTTTT
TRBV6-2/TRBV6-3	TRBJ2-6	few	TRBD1	CASSLKDRGLGANVLTF	TGTGCCAGCAGCCTGAAGGACAGGGGACTGGGGGCCAACGTCCTGACTTTC
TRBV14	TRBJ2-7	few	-	CASSQVSGSGSYEQYF	TGTGCCAGCAGCCAAGTCTCGGGATCGGGCTCCTACGAGCAGTACTTC
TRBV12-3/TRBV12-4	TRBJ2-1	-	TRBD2	CASSTGGGPSYKEQFF	TGTGCCAGCAGTACCGGCGGGGGGCCGTCCTACAAAGAGCAGTTCTTC
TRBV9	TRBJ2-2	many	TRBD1	CASSGRDRVIGELFF	TGTGCCAGCAGCGGCCGGGACAGGGTAATCGGGGAGCTGTTTTTT
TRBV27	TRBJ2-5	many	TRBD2	CASSPGTSGQETQYF	TGTGCCAGCAGCCCCGGGACTAGCGGACAAGAGACCCAGTACTTC
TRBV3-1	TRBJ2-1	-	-	CASSHRVREQFF	TGTGCCAGCAGCCATCGGGTTCGTGAGCAGTTCTTC
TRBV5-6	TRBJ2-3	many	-	CASSLGLDLTDTQYF	TGTGCCAGCAGCTTGGGACTAGACCTCACAGATACGCAGTATTTT
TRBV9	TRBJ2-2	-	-	CASSVGGASAGELFF	TGTGCCAGCAGCGTAGGTGGGGCGAGTGCCGGGGAGCTGTTTTTT
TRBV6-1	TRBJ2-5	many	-	CASSLGVMETQYF	TGTGCCAGCAGTCTCGGGGTTATGGAGACCCAGTACTTC
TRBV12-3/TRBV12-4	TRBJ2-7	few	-	CASSFRPGSYEQYF	TGTGCCAGCAGTTTTCGCCCGGGATCCTACGAGCAGTACTTC
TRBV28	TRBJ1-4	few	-	CASSLPGTNEKLFF	TGTGCCAGCAGTTTACCCGGGACGAATGAAAAACTGTTTTTT
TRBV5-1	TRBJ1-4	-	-	CASCFTGTSGLGEKLFF	TGCGCCAGCTGCTTTACCGGGACGTCCGGTTTGGGGGAAAAACTGTTTTTT
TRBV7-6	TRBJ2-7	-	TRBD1	CASSPLETGSNEQYF	TGTGCCAGCAGTCCCCTGGAGACAGGGTCTAACGAGCAGTACTTC
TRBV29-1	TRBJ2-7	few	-	CSVFSGLTSEQYF	TGCAGCGTCTTTTCGGGACTCACCAGCGAGCAGTACTTC
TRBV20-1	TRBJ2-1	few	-	CSARLAEISQVNEQFF	TGCAGTGCTAGATTAGCGGAGATCTCCCAGGTCAATGAGCAGTTCTTC
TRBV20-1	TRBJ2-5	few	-	CSANRGGETQYF	TGCAGTGCTAACAGGGGGGGAGAGACCCAGTACTTC
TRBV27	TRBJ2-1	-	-	CASGTVSYNEQFF	TGTGCCAGCGGGACGGTATCCTACAATGAGCAGTTCTTC
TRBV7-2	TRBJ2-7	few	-	CASSPREGYEQYF	TGTGCCAGCAGCCCAAGAGAGGGATACGAGCAGTACTTC
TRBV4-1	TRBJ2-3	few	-	CASSQDLPTVGGTDTQYF	TGCGCCAGCAGCCAAGATCTTCCGACAGTTGGGGGCACAGATACGCAGTATTTT
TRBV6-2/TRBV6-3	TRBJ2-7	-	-	CASSWDQRTYEQYF	TGTGCCAGCAGTTGGGATCAGCGAACCTACGAGCAGTACTTC
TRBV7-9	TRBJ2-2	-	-	CASSPWDPYSGELFF	TGTGCCAGCAGCCCCTGGGACCCGTATTCCGGGGAGCTGTTTTTT